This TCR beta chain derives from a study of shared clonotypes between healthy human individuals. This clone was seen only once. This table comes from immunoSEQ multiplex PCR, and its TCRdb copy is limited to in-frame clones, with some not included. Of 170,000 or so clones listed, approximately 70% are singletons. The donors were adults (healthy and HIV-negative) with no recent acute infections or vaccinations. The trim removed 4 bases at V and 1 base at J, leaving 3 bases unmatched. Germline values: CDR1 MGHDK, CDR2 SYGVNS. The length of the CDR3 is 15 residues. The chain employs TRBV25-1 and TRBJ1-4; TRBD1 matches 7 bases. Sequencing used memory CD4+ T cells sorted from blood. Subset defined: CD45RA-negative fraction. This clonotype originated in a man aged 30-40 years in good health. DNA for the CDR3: TGTGCCAGCAGTGGCCGGGACAGAACTAATGAAAAACTGTTTTTT. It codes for CASSGRDRTNEKLFF.